These T cell receptor beta chains were read from a single sample in a study of neurological immune-mediated disorders. MiXCR was run by TCRdb on the 5' RACE reads, yielding one entry per CDR3 protein. The profile covers over 60,000 distinct CDR3 sequences, with roughly 4.5% appearing a single time and 2.2% taken by the ten largest. The sequenced sample was PBMCs. These receptors were taken from a woman in her 70s with multiple sclerosis. Both conserved end residues are part of each CDR3. D genes are given only for firm matches. Clone size is given for some rows only: seen once, a few or many times, or a class if the clone is expanded.

V	size	D	J	DNA	CDR3
TRBV5-1	many	NA	TRBJ2-1	TGCGCCAGCAGATCCCGGGACACCGGCTACAATGAGCAGTTCTTC	CASRSRDTGYNEQFF
TRBV20-1	many	NA	TRBJ1-1	TGCAGTGCCTATGGGGGGGCGAACACTGAAGCTTTCTTT	CSAYGGANTEAFF
TRBV6-5	many	NA	TRBJ1-6	TGTGCCAGCAGTGACACTCCCTCCGGGACGGCCAATAATTCACCCCTCCACTTT	CASSDTPSGTANNSPLHF
TRBV6-5	once	NA	TRBJ1-6	TGTGCCACACGGAGGGGCTCCTATAATTCACCCCTCCACTTT	CATRRGSYNSPLHF
TRBV6-6	many	NA	TRBJ2-2	TGTGCCAGCCTATCTGTTGAGTGGAACACCGGGGAGCTGTTTTTT	CASLSVEWNTGELFF
TRBV7-3	many	NA	TRBJ2-3	TGTGCCAGCAGCTTAGCCGGGTCAGATACGCAGTATTTT	CASSLAGSDTQYF
TRBV7-2	many	TRBD2	TRBJ2-7	TGTGCCAGCAGCTTAGTACTAGCGTTATACGAGCAGTACTTC	CASSLVLALYEQYF
TRBV3-1	many	TRBD1	TRBJ1-5	TGTGCCAGCAGCCAATTTACAGGGGGTAATCAGCCCCAGCATTTT	CASSQFTGGNQPQHF
TRBV4-1	many	NA	TRBJ2-4	TGCGCCAGCAGCCAAGGACGGCAGGGGTCAATCGGGAACATTCAGTACTTC	CASSQGRQGSIGNIQYF
TRBV14	many	TRBD1	TRBJ2-3	TGTGCCAGCAGACAGGGGAGCACAGATACGCAGTATTTT	CASRQGSTDTQYF
TRBV29-1	NA	NA	TRBJ2-7	TGCAGCGTTGAAGAGGATCACTCCTACGAGCAGTACTTC	CSVEEDHSYEQYF
TRBV5-1	many	TRBD2	TRBJ2-7	TGCGCCAGCAGCTTGGTCTTAGGCGGGAGGAGTGAGCAGTACTTC	CASSLVLGGRSEQYF
TRBV7-2	many	NA	TRBJ1-2	TGTGCCAGCAGCACCTCAGGGAGCTATGGCTACACCTTC	CASSTSGSYGYTF
TRBV2	few	NA	TRBJ2-3	TGTGCCAGCAGCCCGGACGGTACGCAGTATTTT	CASSPDGTQYF
TRBV11-2	many	TRBD1	TRBJ2-7	TGTGCCAGCAGCCGGACAGGGGGTTGGGAGCAGTACTTC	CASSRTGGWEQYF
TRBV24-1	many	TRBD2	TRBJ2-1	TGTGCCACCAGTGCCCGCGGGACTAGCGGGAGGAATGAGCAGTTCTTC	CATSARGTSGRNEQFF
TRBV5-1	many	NA	TRBJ1-2	TGCGCCAGCAGCTTGGTAGGGGGGCATGGCTACACCTTC	CASSLVGGHGYTF
TRBV5-5	many	TRBD1	TRBJ2-3	TGTGCCGCCTCGGGACAGGGAGGCACAGATACGCAGTATTTT	CAASGQGGTDTQYF
TRBV5-1	few	NA	TRBJ2-1	TGCGCCAGCAGCTTGGCCGGAGGGGTCAATGAGCAGTTCTTC	CASSLAGGVNEQFF
TRBV12-3/TRBV12-4	many	NA	TRBJ2-4	TGTGCCAGCAGCGTCCTCGGGGGCGTTGGAAACATTCAGTACTTC	CASSVLGGVGNIQYF
TRBV20-1	few	TRBD1	TRBJ1-5	TGCAGTGCTATCGCAGGGGGCAGGAGCAATCAGCCCCAGCATTTT	CSAIAGGRSNQPQHF
TRBV20-1	few	TRBD1	TRBJ1-4	TGCAGTGCTACCCCTCGACAGGGGGGTAATGAAAAACTGTTTTTT	CSATPRQGGNEKLFF
TRBV7-8	NA	NA	TRBJ1-2	TGCGCCAGCAGCTCTACCGGACGGCCGGGGGGCTACACCTTC	CASSSTGRPGGYTF
TRBV5-1	NA	TRBD2	TRBJ2-1	TGCGCCAGCAGCTTGGGTACTAGCGGCCCAGGGAATGAGCAGTTCTTC	CASSLGTSGPGNEQFF
TRBV7-2	few	NA	TRBJ2-2	TGTGCCAGCAGCTTAGGGTTGAGGACTTTGAACACCGGGGAGCTGTTTTTT	CASSLGLRTLNTGELFF
TRBV12-3/TRBV12-4	many	TRBD1	TRBJ1-1	TGTGCCAGCAGCGGACAGGGGAGCATGAACACTGAAGCTTTCTTT	CASSGQGSMNTEAFF
TRBV5-1	many	NA	TRBJ2-7	TGCGCCAGCAGGCCCGACAGAAACGAGCAGTACTTC	CASRPDRNEQYF
TRBV20-1	many	TRBD2	TRBJ2-2	TGCAGTGCCACTCGACTAGCGGTAAACACCGGGGAGCTGTTTTTT	CSATRLAVNTGELFF
TRBV12-3/TRBV12-4	many	TRBD2	TRBJ2-4	TGTGCCAGCAGTTTGGGTAGCGGGGGAAACATTCAGTACTTC	CASSLGSGGNIQYF
TRBV20-1	many	NA	TRBJ2-3	TGCAGTGCTCCCGGCGGGACCACAGATACGCAGTATTTT	CSAPGGTTDTQYF
TRBV11-3	many	NA	TRBJ2-3	TGTGCCAGCAAAACACAGGCAGATACGCAGTATTTT	CASKTQADTQYF
TRBV5-1	NA	TRBD2	TRBJ2-1	TGCGCCAGCAGCCGTGGGGGACTAGCGGGAAGGAATGAGCAGTTCTTC	CASSRGGLAGRNEQFF
TRBV4-1	many	TRBD2	TRBJ2-1	TGCGCCAGCAGCCAAGATAGACTAGCGGACTACAATGAGCAGTTCTTC	CASSQDRLADYNEQFF
TRBV20-1	NA	TRBD2	TRBJ2-7	TGCAGTGCTAGGCCTTCCGGGACTAGGAGTAACGAGCAGTACTTC	CSARPSGTRSNEQYF
TRBV6-2/TRBV6-3	many	NA	TRBJ2-6	TGTGCCAGCAGTTACCAATCTGGGGCCAACGTCCTGACTTTC	CASSYQSGANVLTF
TRBV12-3/TRBV12-4	many	NA	TRBJ1-3	TGTGCCAGCAGTCCCTATCTCGTCGGTGGAAACACCATATATTTT	CASSPYLVGGNTIYF
TRBV5-1	many	NA	TRBJ2-5	TGCGCCAGCCGGTTATCAGACCAAGAGACCCAGTACTTC	CASRLSDQETQYF
TRBV6-5	many	NA	TRBJ2-1	TGTGCCAGCAGCATGACTAGGAACAATGAGCAGTTCTTC	CASSMTRNNEQFF
TRBV7-9	NA	TRBD1	TRBJ1-5	TGTGCCAGCAGCCCGGACAGGCTGCATGGGCAGCCCCAGCATTTT	CASSPDRLHGQPQHF